The entry below gives a single T cell receptor (beta chain) sequence along with its context. What it recognizes is unknown. Trimming took 1 base from V and 3 from J, leaving 8 bases between them. This CDR3 comprises 14 residues. The germline CDR1 and CDR2 sequences are LNHNV and YYDKDF (reference sequence). Specified treatment: roughly 10-day PBMC culture with coronavirus spike peptide pools or control peptides (ViraFEST assay). Expansion of antigen-specific T cells with peptide pools by ViraFEST preceded sequencing of TCRs. The data were taken from a study of vaccination and CD4 T cells after COVID-19. Overall study context: Taking of post-vaccine samples occurred a median approximately 70 days after dose two (range 14 to 241). Overlapping peptides covering the spike proteins of SARS-CoV-2, HCoV-NL63, HCoV-OC43 and HCoV-229E were added to stimulate cells.

The Oncomine TCR Beta short-read assay was what sequenced the DNA obtained from cultured CD4+ T cells. Genomic DNA was isolated from cultured CD4+ T cells. TCRdb itself ran the PCR reads through MiXCR, one entry per CDR3 protein. The sample includes about 16,000 distinct CDR3 sequences, 54% of them seen just once. The genes are TRBV15 and TRBJ2-3, with D unresolved. The source of this sequence is a human donor who had recovered from COVID-19. The sequencing used CD4+ T cells from blood, cultured in vitro, collected before SARS-CoV-2 vaccination. The CDR3 sequence is CATSRGYLTDTQYF. The CDR3 coding sequence is TGTGCCACCAGCAGAGGGTACTTGACAGATACGCAGTATTTT. Supplemented by reference TRBV15 and TRBJ2-3, the full variable domain reads DAMVIQNPRYQVTQFGKPVTLSCSQTLNHNVMYWYQQKSSQAPKLLFHYYDKDFNNEADTPDNFQSRRPNTSFCFLDIRSPGLGDTAMYLCATSRGYLTDTQYFGPGTRLTVL.